This T cell receptor (beta chain) emerged from a study of cytomegalovirus exposure and HLA in healthy donors. PCR employed 60 Vbeta and 13 Jbeta primers. The table came from immunoSEQ multiplex PCR; TCRdb's copy has only in-frame clones and leaves some out. The table lists more than 110,000 clones, about four fifths of them singletons. As for this clone: Its target is not known.

Findings of the study overall: Follow-up analysis later connected one missense variant in DCLRE1C with trimming of TCR beta V- and J-genes. An ancestry cluster, one associated with Asian ancestry, reportedly showed fewer N-insertions than the 666-donor mean in a later analysis. In a later analysis, the majority of CMV-associated beta chains seemingly showed HLA restriction.

Germline V CDR1 and CDR2: LGHNA, YNFKEQ. V shed 4 bases, J shed 4 bases, and the junction held 12 bases outside the gene matches. The CDR3 sequence is 16 residues long. This chain links TRBV4-2 with TRBJ1-2; TRBD1 agrees at 7 bases. The specimen was PBMCs. The clonotype was recovered from a man between 25 and 39 years old in good health and CMV-seronegative. The CDR3, as DNA: TGTGCCAGCAGCCCCAGGGGGGCCGCCCTGAGCTATGGCTACACCTTC. The encoded protein is CASSPRGAALSYGYTF.